What follows describes a single T cell receptor (beta chain). Its antigen remains unidentified. The entry originates in a study of shared clonotypes between healthy human individuals. Study findings and constraints: The study drew on few donors, limiting represented genetic and exposure-history diversity. Clonotypes not shared had lower generation probabilities than those common to all four donors. Clonotype sharing among donors, it was expected, would be affected by sequencing depth.

It was CD45RO-negative cells, positively selected for CCR7, that made up naive CD8 cells, with terminally differentiated effector memory CD45RA+ cells excluded. Among the donors, all were Caucasian adults who lived in Nashville, Tennessee. The germline CDR1 and CDR2 sequences are SGHTA and FQGNSA. V lost 2 bases and J 5 bases, leaving 12 bases between the germline ends. The CDR3 has 14 amino acids. Using immunoSEQ multiplex PCR, the repertoire was profiled, and TCRdb retains in-frame clones only, with some absent. This sample has a few million clones, with over 85% found just once. This sequence joins TRBV7-2 and TRBJ1-2; D gene uncertain. The sequencing sample was made of naive CD8+ T cells from PBMCs. The source of this sequence is a man younger than 35 in good health. Some clones in this sample may be carry-over from other donors' samples. Written as DNA, the CDR3 is TGTGCCAGCAGCTTACCTGGAACTTATTATGGCTACACCTTC. Encoded protein: CASSLPGTYYGYTF.